Listed below are T cell receptor beta chains from one sample, sequenced in a study of blood T cells in healthy people across ages. MiXCR, applied by TCRdb to the 5' RACE reads, yields one record per CDR3 protein. Of some 860,000 distinct CDR3 sequences listed, around 50% were seen once; the top ten hold around a quarter. Material: blood. The origin of the receptors is a man aged 35 to 55 in good health. Both conserved end residues are part of each CDR3. The D gene is left open where the match is weak. Clone size, where shown, is once, few, many, or a class for clones that have expanded.

J: TRBJ2-3
D: NA
V: TRBV7-4
size: NA
CDR3: CASSLLFWNSELTDTQYF
DNA: TGTGCCAGCAGCTTATTGTTTTGGAATAGCGAGCTCACAGATACGCAGTATTTT

J: TRBJ2-7
D: NA
V: TRBV20-1
size: NA
CDR3: CSAPSSGDPYEQYF
DNA: TGCAGTGCTCCCTCGTCGGGGGACCCCTACGAGCAGTACTTC

J: TRBJ1-1
D: TRBD1
V: TRBV5-1
size: few
CDR3: CASSKGQGKTNTEAFF
DNA: TGCGCCAGCAGCAAGGGACAGGGAAAAACGAACACTGAAGCTTTCTTT

J: TRBJ2-1
D: NA
V: TRBV5-5
size: NA
CDR3: CASSTFSEVFNEQFF
DNA: TGTGCCAGCAGCACCTTTAGCGAGGTATTCAATGAGCAGTTCTTC

J: TRBJ1-5
D: NA
V: TRBV20-1
size: NA
CDR3: CSARSRDYSNQPQHF
DNA: TGCAGTGCTAGATCCAGGGATTATAGCAATCAGCCCCAGCATTTT

J: TRBJ2-7
D: NA
V: TRBV5-1
size: few
CDR3: CASSSLGVLGYEQYF
DNA: TGCGCCAGCAGCTCCCTTGGGGTGTTGGGCTACGAGCAGTACTTC

J: TRBJ2-4
D: TRBD1
V: TRBV12-3/TRBV12-4
size: NA
CDR3: CASSGYDRGGNIQYF
DNA: TGTGCCAGCAGTGGATATGACAGGGGAGGAAACATTCAGTACTTC

J: TRBJ2-5
D: TRBD2
V: TRBV20-1
size: NA
CDR3: CSARPAGGQETQYF
DNA: TGCAGTGCTAGGCCAGCGGGAGGGCAAGAGACCCAGTACTTC

J: TRBJ1-2
D: NA
V: TRBV12-3/TRBV12-4
size: NA
CDR3: CASSPLDRPNYGYTF
DNA: TGTGCCAGCAGTCCTTTGGACAGACCCAACTATGGCTACACCTTC

J: TRBJ2-7
D: NA
V: TRBV27
size: NA
CDR3: CASSFLQASGADEQYF
DNA: TGTGCCAGCAGTTTCCTCCAAGCGTCGGGAGCCGACGAGCAGTACTTC

J: TRBJ2-1
D: NA
V: TRBV29-1
size: NA
CDR3: CSGAGAVGYNEQFF
DNA: TGCAGCGGCGCAGGGGCGGTGGGATACAATGAGCAGTTCTTC

J: TRBJ2-4
D: NA
V: TRBV11-2
size: NA
CDR3: CASSSLVPPNIQYF
DNA: TGTGCCAGCAGCTCCCTGGTTCCCCCAAACATTCAGTACTTC

J: TRBJ2-7
D: NA
V: TRBV6-5
size: NA
CDR3: CASSLSERPYEQYF
DNA: TGTGCCAGCAGTTTGAGCGAGCGGCCCTACGAGCAGTACTTC

J: TRBJ1-4
D: TRBD1
V: TRBV7-2
size: NA
CDR3: CASSSQVADRGEKLFF
DNA: TGTGCCAGCAGCTCCCAAGTGGCGGACAGGGGTGAAAAACTGTTTTTT

J: TRBJ2-2
D: TRBD1
V: TRBV20-1
size: NA
CDR3: CSATGTVNTGELFF
DNA: TGCAGTGCTACCGGGACAGTGAACACCGGGGAGCTGTTTTTT

J: TRBJ2-5
D: NA
V: TRBV3-1
size: NA
CDR3: CASSQDALGETQYF
DNA: TGTGCCAGCAGCCAAGATGCACTTGGAGAGACCCAGTACTTC

J: TRBJ2-1
D: NA
V: TRBV25-1
size: NA
CDR3: CASTRPGLHQETQFF
DNA: TGTGCCAGCACAAGGCCAGGGCTTCATCAAGAGACCCAGTTCTTC

J: TRBJ2-5
D: NA
V: TRBV20-1
size: NA
CDR3: CSAGRQGETQYF
DNA: TGCAGTGCTGGGCGGCAGGGTGAGACCCAGTACTTC

J: TRBJ2-5
D: NA
V: TRBV20-1
size: NA
CDR3: CREAGETQYF
DNA: TGCAGGGAGGCCGGAGAGACCCAGTACTTC

J: TRBJ2-7
D: NA
V: TRBV7-9
size: once
CDR3: CASSRSATAYEQYF
DNA: TGTGCCAGCAGCCGAAGCGCCACTGCGTACGAGCAGTACTTC

J: TRBJ2-3
D: NA
V: TRBV7-2
size: NA
CDR3: CASSLRGAGSTDTQYF
DNA: TGTGCCAGCAGCCTCCGAGGAGCGGGTAGCACAGATACGCAGTATTTT

J: TRBJ1-5
D: NA
V: TRBV20-1
size: NA
CDR3: CSAREPGVNQPQHF
DNA: TGCAGTGCTAGAGAACCGGGGGTAAATCAGCCCCAGCATTTT

J: TRBJ2-4
D: NA
V: TRBV28
size: NA
CDR3: CASSLYRGLAKNIQYF
DNA: TGTGCCAGCAGTTTATATAGGGGACTAGCCAAAAACATTCAGTACTTC

J: TRBJ1-2
D: NA
V: TRBV6-5
size: NA
CDR3: CATQPRQAGYGYTF
DNA: TGTGCCACCCAACCCCGACAGGCGGGATATGGCTACACCTTC

J: TRBJ1-1
D: NA
V: TRBV14
size: NA
CDR3: CASSPSGTLNTEAFF
DNA: TGTGCCAGCAGCCCTTCCGGGACACTGAACACTGAAGCTTTTTTT

J: TRBJ2-3
D: NA
V: TRBV29-1
size: NA
CDR3: CSVAAVTDTQYF
DNA: TGCAGCGTTGCGGCAGTCACAGATACGCAGTATTTT

J: TRBJ2-1
D: TRBD1
V: TRBV27
size: few
CDR3: CASSLSRLRDRGYNEQFF
DNA: TGTGCCAGCAGTTTATCCCGGCTCCGGGACAGGGGTTACAATGAGCAGTTCTTC

J: TRBJ2-5
D: NA
V: TRBV9
size: NA
CDR3: CASSVGEGLETQYF
DNA: TGTGCCAGCAGCGTAGGCGAAGGCCTAGAGACCCAGTACTTC

J: TRBJ2-1
D: NA
V: TRBV3-1
size: NA
CDR3: CASSQGSVPPKEQFF
DNA: TGTGCCAGCAGCCAAGGATCCGTCCCGCCTAAGGAGCAGTTCTTC

J: TRBJ2-7
D: NA
V: TRBV6-5
size: few
CDR3: CASSRDRHPYEQYF
DNA: TGTGCCAGCAGTCGTGACAGGCATCCCTACGAGCAGTACTTC

J: TRBJ2-1
D: NA
V: TRBV20-1
size: NA
CDR3: CSARWRAAEQFF
DNA: TGCAGTGCTAGGTGGAGGGCGGCTGAGCAGTTCTTC

J: TRBJ2-3
D: NA
V: TRBV11-2
size: many
CDR3: CASRPNRARAGTQYF
DNA: TGTGCCAGCAGACCGAACAGGGCCCGGGCCGGTACGCAGTATTTT

J: TRBJ1-5
D: NA
V: TRBV6-5
size: once
CDR3: CASSLDGYQPQHF
DNA: TGTGCCAGCAGCCTCGACGGATATCAGCCCCAGCATTTT

J: TRBJ2-7
D: NA
V: TRBV6-2/TRBV6-3
size: few
CDR3: CASSKGRGAEVLNEQYF
DNA: TGTGCCAGCAGTAAGGGCCGCGGAGCAGAAGTCCTTAACGAGCAGTACTTC

J: TRBJ2-7
D: NA
V: TRBV3-1
size: few
CDR3: CASSLENGAGEQYF
DNA: TGTGCCAGCAGCCTCGAGAATGGGGCGGGTGAGCAGTACTTC

J: TRBJ1-2
D: NA
V: TRBV20-1
size: few
CDR3: CSAREPRDRHGYTF
DNA: TGCAGTGCTAGAGAACCACGCGACAGACATGGCTACACCTTC